The rows below give T cell receptor beta chains drawn from one sample of a study of T-cell memory formation after mild COVID-19. TCRdb fed the 5' RACE reads into MiXCR, producing one record per CDR3 protein. The sample records 350,000 to 500,000 distinct CDR3 sequences, more than 15% being singletons. The sample taken for sequencing was PBMCs or a T cell subset sorted from them (not recorded which). These receptors originate from a man between 18 and 35 years old who had mild COVID-19 (a few samples of this study predate the infection). Cell type and time point are not known. Each CDR3 is given with its conserved first and last residue. The D gene is left open where the match is weak. The size field is filled for only some rows; it gives once, few, many or a size class.

d_call | j_call | v_call | clone_size | cdr3_aa | cdr3_nt
. | TRBJ2-4 | TRBV7-8 | many | CASSLPSGGENIQYF | TGTGCCAGCAGCTTACCTTCTGGGGGCGAAAACATTCAGTACTTC
. | TRBJ1-6 | TRBV5-1 | . | CASSSGRDNSPLHF | TGCGCCAGCAGCTCGGGACGAGATAATTCACCCCTCCACTTT
TRBD1 | TRBJ2-1 | TRBV20-1 | many | CSAIRRQGAYNEQFF | TGCAGTGCCATACGGCGGCAGGGGGCCTACAATGAGCAGTTCTTC
. | TRBJ1-1 | TRBV15 | . | CATSNWGENTEAFF | TGTGCCACCAGCAATTGGGGCGAGAACACTGAAGCTTTCTTT
TRBD1 | TRBJ1-1 | TRBV29-1 | few | CSVVDRGTEAFF | TGCAGCGTAGTGGACAGGGGCACTGAAGCTTTCTTT
TRBD1 | TRBJ2-3 | TRBV29-1 | . | CSVAWTGGPTDTQYF | TGCAGCGTTGCCTGGACAGGGGGACCCACAGATACGCAGTATTTT
. | TRBJ1-5 | TRBV15 | . | CATSADRYSNQPQHF | TGTGCCACCAGTGCTGACCGGTATAGCAATCAGCCCCAGCATTTT
. | TRBJ2-1 | TRBV5-1 | few | CASSDQGSGNEQFF | TGCGCCAGCAGCGATCAGGGATCGGGTAATGAGCAGTTCTTC
TRBD1 | TRBJ1-5 | TRBV4-2 | . | CASSQGTGLNQPQHF | TGTGCCAGCAGCCAAGGGACAGGGCTAAATCAGCCCCAGCATTTT
. | TRBJ1-2 | TRBV12-5 | few | CASGGTGNYGYTF | TGTGCTAGTGGCGGGACTGGTAACTATGGCTACACCTTC
. | TRBJ1-1 | TRBV29-1 | . | CSVEDRLTFEAFF | TGCAGCGTTGAAGATCGGTTGACGTTTGAAGCTTTCTTT
. | TRBJ1-6 | TRBV6-5 | . | CASKGDPGSNSPLHF | TGTGCCAGCAAAGGGGACCCTGGGAGTAATTCACCCCTCCACTTT
. | TRBJ1-2 | TRBV20-1 | . | CSARDPTDRTHAF | TGCAGTGCTAGAGATCCCACGGACAGAACCCACGCCTTC
. | TRBJ2-5 | TRBV3-1 | . | CASSQVGLKATQYF | TGTGCCAGCAGCCAAGTGGGACTCAAAGCGACCCAGTACTTC
TRBD2 | TRBJ2-1 | TRBV11-2 | . | CASSWGAGLAGDEQFF | TGTGCCAGCAGCTGGGGAGCGGGACTAGCGGGGGATGAGCAGTTCTTC
. | TRBJ2-5 | TRBV29-1 | . | CSVSGTGQETQYF | TGCAGCGTTAGCGGGACAGGCCAAGAGACCCAGTACTTC
. | TRBJ2-1 | TRBV6-5 | . | CASSALDSYEQFF | TGTGCCAGCAGTGCCCTGGACAGCTATGAGCAGTTCTTC
. | TRBJ1-4 | TRBV15 | few | CATREAGATNEKLFF | TGTGCCACCAGGGAAGCGGGGGCAACTAATGAAAAACTGTTTTTT
TRBD2 | TRBJ2-7 | TRBV7-9 | . | CASSLAPSGGIYEQYF | TGTGCCAGCAGCTTAGCGCCTAGCGGTGGGATCTACGAGCAGTACTTC
. | TRBJ1-2 | TRBV7-9 | few | CASSAPLVSYGYTF | TGTGCCAGCAGCGCCCCCCTAGTGAGCTATGGCTACACCTTC
TRBD1 | TRBJ1-1 | TRBV6-2/TRBV6-3 | . | CASSYSLGQGNTEAFF | TGTGCCAGCAGTTACTCGTTGGGACAGGGGAACACTGAAGCTTTCTTT
TRBD1 | TRBJ2-5 | TRBV25-1 | . | CASSGRTTGLGETQYF | TGTGCCAGCAGTGGCCGGACGACAGGGCTAGGAGAGACCCAGTACTTC
. | TRBJ2-7 | TRBV15 | . | CATSRDALITGTYEQYF | TGTGCCACCAGCAGAGATGCCCTTATTACAGGGACCTACGAGCAGTACTTC
. | TRBJ1-2 | TRBV14 | few | CASSQGRYLFGGYTF | TGTGCCAGCAGCCAAGGGAGATACCTTTTCGGAGGCTACACCTTC
. | TRBJ2-7 | TRBV5-6 | few | CASSPGHAYEQYF | TGTGCCAGCAGCCCGGGACACGCCTACGAGCAGTACTTC
. | TRBJ2-7 | TRBV9 | . | CASSASLEGYEQYF | TGTGCCAGCAGCGCGTCCCTTGAGGGCTACGAGCAGTACTTC
. | TRBJ2-1 | TRBV3-1 | . | CASSQYDEQFF | TGTGCCAGCAGCCAATACGATGAGCAGTTCTTC
. | TRBJ2-2 | TRBV19 | few | CASSPGWTGTGELFF | TGTGCCAGTAGTCCGGGTTGGACCGGCACCGGGGAGCTGTTTTTT
. | TRBJ1-4 | TRBV20-1 | . | CSGQASTNEKLFF | TGCAGTGGGCAGGCATCAACTAATGAAAAACTGTTTTTT
TRBD1 | TRBJ1-2 | TRBV5-6 | . | CASSIFQGVDSGYTF | TGTGCCAGCAGCATCTTTCAGGGGGTTGATAGTGGCTACACCTTC
. | TRBJ2-3 | TRBV5-1 | few | CASRADRDTQYF | TGCGCCAGCAGAGCCGACAGAGATACGCAGTATTTT
TRBD2 | TRBJ2-2 | TRBV5-1 | . | CSSSQGLAGLHTGELFF | TGCTCCAGCAGCCAAGGACTAGCGGGGTTACACACCGGGGAGCTGTTTTTT
TRBD1 | TRBJ1-2 | TRBV9 | few | CASSADRGNYGYTF | TGTGCCAGCAGCGCGGACAGGGGGAACTATGGCTACACCTTC
. | TRBJ1-5 | TRBV9 | . | CASSVWPLMKPQHF | TGTGCCAGCAGCGTATGGCCCCTCATGAAGCCCCAGCATTTT
. | TRBJ1-5 | TRBV7-9 | . | CASSLEGGTGSNQPQHF | TGTGCCAGCAGCTTAGAGGGAGGTACCGGGAGCAATCAGCCCCAGCATTTT
. | TRBJ1-1 | TRBV7-9 | many | CASSLSGFTEAFF | TGTGCCAGCAGCCTATCAGGGTTTACTGAAGCTTTCTTT
. | TRBJ1-6 | TRBV7-6 | few | CASSTTGIAPLHF | TGTGCCAGCAGCACAACAGGGATCGCACCCCTCCACTTT
TRBD2 | TRBJ2-1 | TRBV5-1 | . | CASSLRLAGDPYNEQFF | TGCGCCAGCAGCTTGAGACTAGCGGGGGACCCATACAATGAGCAGTTCTTC
. | TRBJ1-2 | TRBV4-3 | . | CASSLDQGGYGYTF | TGCGCCAGCAGCCTAGACCAAGGAGGGTATGGCTACACCTTC
. | TRBJ1-1 | TRBV9 | few | CASSAVPGLNTEAFF | TGTGCCAGCAGCGCAGTGCCCGGGTTGAACACTGAAGCTTTCTTT
. | TRBJ2-2 | TRBV7-2 | . | CASNLVRATGELFF | TGTGCCAGCAATTTAGTGAGGGCCACCGGGGAGCTGTTTTTT
. | TRBJ2-7 | TRBV5-1 | few | CASSFVTATGQQYF | TGCGCCAGCAGTTTCGTCACAGCGACGGGGCAGCAGTACTTC
TRBD1 | TRBJ1-1 | TRBV18 | . | CASSPGQGVTEAFF | TGTGCCAGCTCACCGGGACAGGGGGTCACTGAAGCTTTCTTT
TRBD2 | TRBJ2-3 | TRBV7-3 | . | CASSLTSGGFTDTQYF | TGTGCCAGCAGCCTGACTAGCGGGGGGTTCACAGATACGCAGTATTTT
. | TRBJ2-3 | TRBV9 | . | CASSVQGSDAADTQYF | TGTGCCAGCAGCGTACAGGGGTCGGACGCTGCAGATACGCAGTATTTT
. | TRBJ1-4 | TRBV6-2/TRBV6-3 | . | CASSYPNPFGDEKLFF | TGTGCCAGCAGTTACCCAAACCCTTTTGGAGATGAAAAACTGTTTTTT
. | TRBJ2-2 | TRBV7-9 | . | CASSLATGTGELFF | TGTGCCAGCAGCTTAGCTACAGGAACCGGGGAGCTGTTTTTT
. | TRBJ2-1 | TRBV29-1 | . | CSVEAPQGYEQFF | TGCAGCGTTGAGGCCCCTCAGGGCTATGAGCAGTTCTTC
. | TRBJ2-5 | TRBV28 | few | CASSPPTGLGATQYF | TGTGCCAGCAGCCCCCCCACCGGGCTAGGGGCGACCCAGTACTTC
. | TRBJ1-6 | TRBV7-2 | . | CASSSSGYRKDSPLHF | TGTGCCAGCAGCTCGTCTGGCTACAGGAAAGATTCACCCCTCCACTTT
. | TRBJ2-2 | TRBV10-3 | few | CAISVYLASGELFF | TGTGCCATCAGTGTCTACTTGGCGAGCGGGGAGCTGTTTTTT
. | TRBJ1-6 | TRBV20-1 | . | CSANSYNSPLHF | TGCAGTGCGAACAGTTATAATTCACCCCTCCACTTT
. | TRBJ1-6 | TRBV28 | few | CASSPLLRTGANSPLHF | TGTGCCAGCAGTCCACTACTTCGGACGGGGGCCAATTCACCCCTCCACTTT
. | TRBJ1-6 | TRBV6-1 | few | CASHSGVSYNSPLHF | TGTGCCAGCCATTCCGGAGTGTCCTATAATTCACCCCTCCACTTT
. | TRBJ1-2 | TRBV7-9 | . | CASSPDPERGYTF | TGTGCCAGCAGTCCCGACCCTGAGCGGGGCTACACCTTC